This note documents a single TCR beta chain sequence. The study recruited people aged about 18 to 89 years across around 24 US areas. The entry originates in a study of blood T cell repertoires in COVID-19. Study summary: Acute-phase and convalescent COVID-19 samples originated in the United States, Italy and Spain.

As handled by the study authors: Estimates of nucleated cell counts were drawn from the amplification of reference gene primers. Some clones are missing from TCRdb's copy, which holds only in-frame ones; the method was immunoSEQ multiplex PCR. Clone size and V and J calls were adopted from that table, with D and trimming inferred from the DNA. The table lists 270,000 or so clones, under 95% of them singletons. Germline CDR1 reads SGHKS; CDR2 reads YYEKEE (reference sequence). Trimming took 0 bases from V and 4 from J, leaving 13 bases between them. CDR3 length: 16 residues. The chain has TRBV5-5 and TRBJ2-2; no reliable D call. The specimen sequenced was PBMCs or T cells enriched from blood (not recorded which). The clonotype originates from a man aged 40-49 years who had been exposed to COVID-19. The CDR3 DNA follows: TGTGCCAGCAGCTTGGCCCCCCACTCGCGCACCGGGGAGCTGTTTTTT. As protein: CASSLAPHSRTGELFF.